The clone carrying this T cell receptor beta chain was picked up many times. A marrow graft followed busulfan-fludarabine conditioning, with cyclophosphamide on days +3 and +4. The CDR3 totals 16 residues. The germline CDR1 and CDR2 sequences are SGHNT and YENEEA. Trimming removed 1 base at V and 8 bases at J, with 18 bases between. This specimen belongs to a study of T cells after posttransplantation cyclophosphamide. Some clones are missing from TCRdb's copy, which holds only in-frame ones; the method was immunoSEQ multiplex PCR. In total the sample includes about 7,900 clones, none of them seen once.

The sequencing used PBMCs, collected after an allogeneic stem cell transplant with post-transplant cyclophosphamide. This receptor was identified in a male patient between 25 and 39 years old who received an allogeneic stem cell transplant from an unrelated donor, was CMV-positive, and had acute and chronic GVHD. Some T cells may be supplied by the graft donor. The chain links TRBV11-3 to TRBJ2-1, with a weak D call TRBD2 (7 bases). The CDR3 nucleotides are TGTGCCAGCAGCTTAGGTGGGACGGGGGGCTTCTATGAGCAGTTCTTC. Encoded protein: CASSLGGTGGFYEQFF. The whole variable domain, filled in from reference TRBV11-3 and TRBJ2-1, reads EAGVVQSPRYKIIEKKQPVAFWCNPISGHNTLYWYLQNLGQGPELLIRYENEEAVDDSQLPKDRFSAERLKGVDSTLKIQPAELGDSAVYLCASSLGGTGGFYEQFFGPGTRLTVL.